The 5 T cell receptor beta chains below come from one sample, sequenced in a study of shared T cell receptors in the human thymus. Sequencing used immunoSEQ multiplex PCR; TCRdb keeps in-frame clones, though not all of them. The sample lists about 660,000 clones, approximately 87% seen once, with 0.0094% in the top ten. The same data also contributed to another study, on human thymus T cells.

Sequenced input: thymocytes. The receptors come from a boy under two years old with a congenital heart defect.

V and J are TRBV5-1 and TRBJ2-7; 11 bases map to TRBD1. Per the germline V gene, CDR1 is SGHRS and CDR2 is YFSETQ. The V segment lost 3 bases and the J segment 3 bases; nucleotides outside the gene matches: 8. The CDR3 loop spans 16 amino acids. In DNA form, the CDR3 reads TGCGCCAGCAGCTACTTGCGGGACAGGGGGTTCTACGAGCAGTACTTC. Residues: CASSYLRDRGFYEQYF.

The chain's CDR3 is CASSSYRDRRVQATNEKLFF. DNA of the CDR3: TGTGCCAGTTCCTCATACAGGGACAGGCGCGTCCAAGCAACTAATGAAAAACTGTTTTTT. This sequence joins TRBV27 and TRBJ1-4, with 8 bases aligning to TRBD1. Trimming cost V 9 bases and J 0 bases; bases outside gene matches: 21. The CDR3 spans 20 residues. Looked up from germline, CDR1 is MNHEY and CDR2 is SMNVEV (reference sequence). The complete variable domain, with remaining parts taken from reference TRBV27 and TRBJ1-4, reads EAQVTQNPRYLITVTGKKLTVTCSQNMNHEYMSWYRQDPGLGLRQIYYSMNVEVTDKGDVPEGYKVSRKEKRNFPLILESPSPNQTSLYFCASSSYRDRRVQATNEKLFFGSGTQLSVL.

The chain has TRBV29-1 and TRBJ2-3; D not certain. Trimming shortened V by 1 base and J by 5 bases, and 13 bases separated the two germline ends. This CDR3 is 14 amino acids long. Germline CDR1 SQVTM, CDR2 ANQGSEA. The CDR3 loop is CSVEGSRRLDTQYF. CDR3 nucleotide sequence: TGCAGCGTTGAAGGGAGCCGACGCTTAGATACGCAGTATTTT.

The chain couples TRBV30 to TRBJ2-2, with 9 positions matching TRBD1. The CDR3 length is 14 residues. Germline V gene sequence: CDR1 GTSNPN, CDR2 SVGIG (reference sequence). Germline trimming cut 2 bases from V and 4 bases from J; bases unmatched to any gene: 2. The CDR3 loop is CAWSPDRGTGELFF. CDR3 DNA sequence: TGTGCCTGGAGTCCGGACAGGGGCACCGGGGAGCTGTTTTTT.

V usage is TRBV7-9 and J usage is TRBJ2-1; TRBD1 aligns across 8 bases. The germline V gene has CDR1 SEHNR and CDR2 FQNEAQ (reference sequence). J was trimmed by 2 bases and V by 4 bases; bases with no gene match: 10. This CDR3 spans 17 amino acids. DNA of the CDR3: TGTGCCAGCAGCTCCGACGATCCGGGACAGGCCTACAATGAGCAGTTCTTC. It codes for CASSSDDPGQAYNEQFF.